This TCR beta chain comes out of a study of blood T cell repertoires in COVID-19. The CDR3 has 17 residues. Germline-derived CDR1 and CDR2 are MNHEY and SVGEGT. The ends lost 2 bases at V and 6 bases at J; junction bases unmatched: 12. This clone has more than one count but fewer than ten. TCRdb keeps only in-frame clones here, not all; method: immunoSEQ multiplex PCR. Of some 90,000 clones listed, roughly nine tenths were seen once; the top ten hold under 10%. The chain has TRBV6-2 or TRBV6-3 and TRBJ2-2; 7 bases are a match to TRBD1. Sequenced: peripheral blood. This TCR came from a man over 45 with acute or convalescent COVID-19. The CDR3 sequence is CASSYDRQGRVSGELFF. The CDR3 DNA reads TGTGCCAGCAGTTACGATCGACAGGGACGGGTTTCCGGGGAGCTGTTTTTT.